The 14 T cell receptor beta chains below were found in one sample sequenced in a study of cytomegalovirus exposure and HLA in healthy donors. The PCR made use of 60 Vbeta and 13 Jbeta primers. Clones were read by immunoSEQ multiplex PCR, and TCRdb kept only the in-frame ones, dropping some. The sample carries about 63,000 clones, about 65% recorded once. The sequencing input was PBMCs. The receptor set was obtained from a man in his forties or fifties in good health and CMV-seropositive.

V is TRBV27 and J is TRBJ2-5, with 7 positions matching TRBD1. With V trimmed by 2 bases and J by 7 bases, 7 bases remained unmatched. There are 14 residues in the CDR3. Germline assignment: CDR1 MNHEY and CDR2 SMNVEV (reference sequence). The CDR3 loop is CASSLRQGAGTQYF. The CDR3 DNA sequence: TGTGCCAGCAGTTTAAGACAGGGCGCGGGGACCCAGTACTTC.

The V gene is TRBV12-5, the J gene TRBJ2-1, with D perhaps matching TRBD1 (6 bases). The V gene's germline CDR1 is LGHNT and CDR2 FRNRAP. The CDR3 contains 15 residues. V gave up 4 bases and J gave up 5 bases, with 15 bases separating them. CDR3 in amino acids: CASGWSRTANNEQFF. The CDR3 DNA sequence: TGTGCTAGTGGTTGGAGTAGGACAGCTAACAATGAGCAGTTCTTC.

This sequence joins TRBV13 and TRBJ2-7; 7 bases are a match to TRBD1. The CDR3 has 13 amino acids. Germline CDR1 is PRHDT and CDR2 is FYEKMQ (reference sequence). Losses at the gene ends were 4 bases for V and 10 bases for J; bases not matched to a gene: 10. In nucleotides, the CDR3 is TGTGCCAGCAGCTACCTTGATGGACAGGTTCAGTACTTC. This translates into CASSYLDGQVQYF.

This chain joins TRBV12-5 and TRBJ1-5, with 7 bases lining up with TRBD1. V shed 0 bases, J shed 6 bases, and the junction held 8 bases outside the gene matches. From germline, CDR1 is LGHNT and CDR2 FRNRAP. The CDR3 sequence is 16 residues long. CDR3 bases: TGTGCTAGTGGTTTGGTCATAGACAGGGTGGGTCAGCCCCAGCATTTT. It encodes CASGLVIDRVGQPQHF.

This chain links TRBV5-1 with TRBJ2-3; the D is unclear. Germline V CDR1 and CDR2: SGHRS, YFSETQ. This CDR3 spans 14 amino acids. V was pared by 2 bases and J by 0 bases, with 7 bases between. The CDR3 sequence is CASSFKSSTDTQYF. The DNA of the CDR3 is TGCGCCAGCAGCTTTAAATCGAGCACAGATACGCAGTATTTT.

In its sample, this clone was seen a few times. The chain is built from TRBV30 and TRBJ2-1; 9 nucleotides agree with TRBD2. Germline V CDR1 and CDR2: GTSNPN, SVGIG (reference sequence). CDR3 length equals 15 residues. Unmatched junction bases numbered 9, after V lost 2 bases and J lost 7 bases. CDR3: CAWSPRTSALNEQFF. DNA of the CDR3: TGTGCCTGGAGTCCTAGGACTAGCGCGTTAAATGAGCAGTTCTTC.

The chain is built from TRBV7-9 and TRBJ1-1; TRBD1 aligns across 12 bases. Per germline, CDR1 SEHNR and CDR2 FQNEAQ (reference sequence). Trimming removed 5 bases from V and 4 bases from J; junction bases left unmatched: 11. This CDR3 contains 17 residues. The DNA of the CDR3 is TGTGCCAGCAGCGTGCTGGGGACAGGGGGCGCGGGCACTGAAGCTTTCTTT. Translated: CASSVLGTGGAGTEAFF.

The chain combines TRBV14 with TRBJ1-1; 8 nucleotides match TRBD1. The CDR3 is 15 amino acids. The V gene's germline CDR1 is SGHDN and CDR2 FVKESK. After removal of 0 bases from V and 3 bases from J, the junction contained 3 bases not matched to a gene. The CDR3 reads CASSQDGQGDTEAFF. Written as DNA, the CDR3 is TGTGCCAGCAGCCAAGATGGACAGGGAGACACTGAAGCTTTCTTT.

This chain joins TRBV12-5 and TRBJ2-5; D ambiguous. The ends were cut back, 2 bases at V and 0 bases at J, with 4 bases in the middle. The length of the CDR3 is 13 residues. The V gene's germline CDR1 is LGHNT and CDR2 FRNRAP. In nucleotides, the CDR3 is TGTGCTAGTGGTTTGTACAACCAAGAGACCCAGTACTTC. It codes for CASGLYNQETQYF.

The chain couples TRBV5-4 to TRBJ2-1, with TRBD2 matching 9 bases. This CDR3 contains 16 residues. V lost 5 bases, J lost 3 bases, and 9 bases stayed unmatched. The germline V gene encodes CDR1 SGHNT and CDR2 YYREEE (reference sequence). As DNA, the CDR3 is TGTGCCAGCAGTCCCAGACTAGCGGACTACTACAATGAGCAGTTCTTC. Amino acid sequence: CASSPRLADYYNEQFF.

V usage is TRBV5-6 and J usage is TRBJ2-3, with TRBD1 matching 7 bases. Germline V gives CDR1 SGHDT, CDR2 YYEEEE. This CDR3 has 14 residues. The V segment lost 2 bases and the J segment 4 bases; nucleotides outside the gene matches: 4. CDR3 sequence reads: CASSLGQGADTQYF. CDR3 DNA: TGTGCCAGCAGCTTAGGTCAGGGGGCAGATACGCAGTATTTT. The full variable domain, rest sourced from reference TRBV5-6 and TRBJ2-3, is DAGVTQSPTHLIKTRGQQVTLRCSPKSGHDTVSWYQQALGQGPQFIFQYYEEEERQRGNFPDRFSGHQFPNYSSELNVNALLLGDSALYLCASSLGQGADTQYFGPGTRLTVL.

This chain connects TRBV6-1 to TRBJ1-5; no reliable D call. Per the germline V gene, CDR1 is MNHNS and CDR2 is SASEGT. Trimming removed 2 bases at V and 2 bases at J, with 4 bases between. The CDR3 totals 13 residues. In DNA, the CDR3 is TGTGCCAGCAGTGAAACAGGCAATCAGCCCCAGCATTTT. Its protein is CASSETGNQPQHF.

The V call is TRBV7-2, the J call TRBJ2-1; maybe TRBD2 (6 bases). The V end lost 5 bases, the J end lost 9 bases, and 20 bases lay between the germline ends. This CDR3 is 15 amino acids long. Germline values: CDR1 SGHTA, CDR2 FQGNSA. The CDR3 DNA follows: TGTGCCAGCAGCACAAATGGAGGGCCCCTGGGTGAGCAGTTCTTC. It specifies CASSTNGGPLGEQFF.

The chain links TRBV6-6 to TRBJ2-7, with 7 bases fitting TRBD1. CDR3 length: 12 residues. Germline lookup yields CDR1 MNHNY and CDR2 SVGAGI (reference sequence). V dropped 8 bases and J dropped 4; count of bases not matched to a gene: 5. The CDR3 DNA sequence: TGTGCCAGCGAACAGGGGTTTTACGAGCAGTACTTC. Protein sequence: CASEQGFYEQYF.